This TCR beta chain was captured by sequencing in a study of read filtering for tumor transcriptome and immune sequencing. Study overall: Per sample, TCR-region reads ranged about 4 to 11 million by IR-seq, roughly 80 to 1273 by RNA-seq. General study results and limits: Sorted CD138-negative bone marrow cells were not purified T cells.

This CDR3 has 15 residues. Trimming cost V 2 bases and J 4 bases, with 11 bases left between them. Germline-derived CDR1 and CDR2 are SGHDN and FVKESK. The library was built from around 380 ng RNA with molecular barcoded adaptors for alpha/delta and beta/gamma chains. A single record per CDR3 protein comes from TCRdb applying MiXCR to the reads. Among roughly 25,000 distinct CDR3 sequences listed, 20% to 25% were seen once. This clonotype was counted many times. Its antigen is currently unknown. This sequence joins TRBV14 and TRBJ2-2; the D gene is possibly TRBD2 (6 bases). This sequence originates from a donor at least 40 years old with multiple myeloma. Input material: a population of CD138-negative cells sorted from bone marrow. DNA of the CDR3: TGTGCCAGCAGCCAAATTCTTAGCGGCACCGGGGAGCTGTTTTTT. Translation: CASSQILSGTGELFF.